Shown below are 32 T cell receptor beta chains from a single sample sequenced in a study of shared clonotypes between healthy human individuals. Naivety among CD8 cells was defined by CD45RO negativity and positive CCR7 selection, thereby excluding terminally differentiated effector memory CD45RA+ cells. Data came from immunoSEQ multiplex PCR; TCRdb stores just in-frame clones and leaves some out. Of roughly 1,800,000 clones detected, roughly 95% appear once; the ten largest clones hold more than 0.9%. The sample was naive CD8+ T cells sorted from blood. The source of these receptors is a man in his late teens or twenties in good health.

CDR3 sequence: CASSHGGYTEAFF. The CDR3 coding sequence is TGCGCCAGCAGCCATGGGGGCTACACTGAAGCTTTCTTT. V gene TRBV4-1 combines with J gene TRBJ1-1; perhaps TRBD1 as D (6 bases). CDR3 length: 13 residues. Trimming removed 3 bases at V and 3 bases at J, with 8 bases between. The germline CDR1 and CDR2 sequences are MGHRA and YSYEKL.

This chain connects TRBV5-6 to TRBJ2-7; the D is unclear. CDR3 length equals 14 residues. Germline CDR1 is SGHDT and CDR2 is YYEEEE. The V gene lost 2 bases and the J gene lost 3 bases, with 12 bases spanning the gap. The CDR3: CASSFTERIYEQYF. The CDR3 DNA follows: TGTGCCAGCAGCTTCACGGAGAGGATCTACGAGCAGTACTTC.

V and J are TRBV7-9 and TRBJ2-5; D perhaps matches TRBD1 (6 bases). This CDR3 comprises 13 residues. CDR1 SEHNR and CDR2 FQNEAQ come from the germline V gene (reference sequence). Trimming stripped 10 bases from V and 0 bases from J, with 12 bases between. DNA for the CDR3: TGTGCCACCAACGGACAGAACCAAGAGACCCAGTACTTC. This encodes CATNGQNQETQYF. Looking up the rest from reference TRBV7-9 and TRBJ2-5 gives the full variable domain: DTGVSQNPRHKITKRGQNVTFRCDPISEHNRLYWYRQTLGQGPEFLTYFQNEAQLEKSRLLSDRFSAERPKGSFSTLEIQRTEQGDSAMYLCATNGQNQETQYFGPGTRLLVL.

CDR3 sequence (DNA): TGCGCCAGCAGTGGGGACGACACAGATACGCAGTATTTT. Protein product: CASSGDDTDTQYF. The chain carries TRBV10-1 and TRBJ2-3, with D perhaps matching TRBD1 or TRBD2 (5 bases each). Per the germline V gene, CDR1 is WNHNN and CDR2 is SYGVQD (reference sequence). Between the trimmed V and J ends, which lost 4 bases and 2 bases, there was a span of 7 bases. CDR3 length: 13 amino acids.

On this clone: Other DNA sequences of this sample code for an identical CDR3. This chain joins TRBV11-2 and TRBJ2-3; D not resolved. The CDR3 sequence is 11 residues long. V lost 4 bases and J lost 6, with 5 bases in between. CDR1 and CDR2 from the germline V gene are SGHAT and FQNNGV. CDR3: CASSSGDTQYF. For the CDR3, the DNA is TGTGCCAGCAGCTCGGGTGATACGCAGTATTTT.

The chain recombines TRBV5-1 with TRBJ2-7; D perhaps matches TRBD2 (6 bases). Germline V lookup: CDR1 SGHRS, CDR2 YFSETQ. The germline V and J ends were trimmed by 1 base and 3 bases, with 20 bases remaining between them. The CDR3 sequence is 17 residues long. The CDR3 is CASSLSGLVGTYYEQYF. The CDR3 bases are TGCGCCAGCAGCTTGTCGGGTTTGGTCGGGACTTACTACGAGCAGTACTTC.

The chain uses TRBV4-1 and TRBJ1-2; 10 nucleotides line up with TRBD1. The CDR3 contains 18 residues. Trimming at V came to 3 bases and at J to 5 bases, leaving 15 bases not matched to a gene. From germline, CDR1 is MGHRA and CDR2 YSYEKL. CDR3 nucleotide sequence: TGCGCCAGCAGCCACCTGCCGGGACAGGGGATGAATCGATATGGCTACACCTTC. Translation gives CASSHLPGQGMNRYGYTF.

A single count supports this clone. The chain couples TRBV4-1 to TRBJ2-4, with TRBD1 matching over 9 bases. This CDR3 contains 16 residues. J gave up 7 bases and V 3 bases, and 10 bases lay outside the gene matches. The germline CDR1 and CDR2 sequences are MGHRA and YSYEKL. The CDR3 sequence: CASSHHSGQGDNIQYF. The CDR3 DNA reads as TGCGCCAGCAGCCATCACTCGGGACAGGGCGATAACATTCAGTACTTC.

The rearrangement links TRBV5-1 to TRBJ2-3, with D perhaps TRBD1 or TRBD2 (5 bases each). The length of the CDR3 is 15 residues. V lost 0 bases to trimming and J lost 1 base, with 9 bases between them. Germline values: CDR1 SGHRS, CDR2 YFSETQ. CDR3 in DNA: TGCGCCAGCAGCTTGGTTGGGACCCGCACAGATACGCAGTATTTT. Its protein product is CASSLVGTRTDTQYF.

This chain uses TRBV7-9 with TRBJ1-2; TRBD1 is a possible D gene (5 bases). Trimming took off 5 bases at V and 4 bases at J, with 14 bases between the two ends. This CDR3 has 14 amino acids. CDR1 and CDR2 (germline): SEHNR, FQNEAQ (reference sequence). The CDR3 DNA sequence: TGTGCCAGCAGCCCGATTGGGGGGGGCTATGGCTACACCTTC. Encoded protein: CASSPIGGGYGYTF.

The chain has TRBV5-4 and TRBJ2-5; D might be TRBD1 (6 bases). The length of the CDR3 is 13 residues. Germline V gene lookup returns CDR1 SGHNT and CDR2 YYREEE (reference sequence). Trimming shortened V by 0 bases and J by 5 bases, and 8 bases separated the two germline ends. The DNA for the CDR3 is TGTGCCAGCAGCTTGGAAAGGGGGGAGACCCAGTACTTC. Encoded protein: CASSLERGETQYF.

V usage is TRBV6-5 and J usage is TRBJ2-1; TRBD2 agrees at 9 bases. There are 16 residues in the CDR3. Germline CDR1 is MNHEY and CDR2 is SVGAGI. J was trimmed by 8 bases and V by 0 bases; bases with no gene match: 8. The CDR3 DNA reads as TGTGCCAGCAGTTACTCGGAGGTTAGCGGGAGCGATGAGCAGTTCTTC. This codes for CASSYSEVSGSDEQFF.

The chain joins TRBV27 to TRBJ1-1, with TRBD1 as a possible D gene (5 bases). Trimming stripped 5 bases from V and 4 bases from J, with 14 bases between. The CDR3 length is 14 residues. The germline gives CDR1 MNHEY, CDR2 SMNVEV (reference sequence). The CDR3 sequence: CASSITRDGTEAFF. In DNA, the CDR3 is TGTGCCAGCAGTATTACCAGGGATGGCACTGAAGCTTTCTTT.

This chain uses TRBV6-5 with TRBJ2-2, with 7 nucleotides matching TRBD1. Germline V CDR1 and CDR2: MNHEY, SVGAGI. The V and J ends lost 5 bases and 6 bases, in that order; junction bases with no gene match: 9. This CDR3 is built from 15 residues. CDR3 in DNA: TGTGCCAGCAGTCCGACAGGGTGGAATGCCGGGGAGCTGTTTTTT. This translates into CASSPTGWNAGELFF.

The chain joins TRBV27 to TRBJ2-7; tentatively, D is TRBD1 (5 bases). In germline, CDR1 is MNHEY, CDR2 SMNVEV (reference sequence). V was shortened by 5 bases and J by 2 bases, with 13 bases between the two germline ends. This CDR3 comprises 14 residues. This chain's CDR3 is CASSRIGEPYEQYF. Here the CDR3 DNA reads TGTGCCAGCAGTCGAATAGGGGAACCCTACGAGCAGTACTTC.

As to this clone: Other DNA sequences within the sample encode an identical CDR3. The chain couples TRBV5-4 to TRBJ2-7, with D maybe TRBD2 (6 bases). The length of the CDR3 is 13 residues. V lost 4 bases to trimming and J lost 2 bases, with 10 bases between them. Germline lookup yields CDR1 SGHNT and CDR2 YYREEE (reference sequence). The DNA for the CDR3 is TGTGCCAGCAGCCTCCGGGGGACCTACGAGCAGTACTTC. Protein product: CASSLRGTYEQYF.

This clone has only one observation. The chain couples TRBV7-6 to TRBJ1-1; 7 bases fit TRBD1. The germline gives CDR1 SGHVS, CDR2 FNYEAQ. After removal of 3 bases from V and 5 bases from J, the junction contained 3 bases not matched to a gene. This CDR3 is 13 amino acids long. The CDR3 is CASSLRGQTEAFF. Written as DNA, the CDR3 is TGTGCCAGCAGCTTGAGGGGGCAGACTGAAGCTTTCTTT.

The chain carries TRBV7-6 and TRBJ2-1, with unresolved D. The V gene lost 5 bases and the J gene lost 0 bases, with 11 bases spanning the gap. The CDR3 totals 15 residues. The germline gives CDR1 SGHVS, CDR2 FNYEAQ. The CDR3 sequence is CASSLAPSSYNEQFF. The CDR3 coding sequence is TGTGCCAGCAGCCTGGCACCAAGCTCCTACAATGAGCAGTTCTTC.

The gene calls are TRBV27 and TRBJ2-1; D not resolved. The CDR3 consists of 13 residues. The V end lost 1 base, the J end lost 7 bases, and 8 bases lay between the germline ends. Germline V CDR1 and CDR2: MNHEY, SMNVEV (reference sequence). The DNA for the CDR3 is TGTGCCAGCAGTTTATTAGGAAGGAATGAGCAGTTCTTC. Encoded protein: CASSLLGRNEQFF.

The chain links TRBV5-4 to TRBJ2-3; 7 nucleotides agree with TRBD2. Trimming cost V 4 bases and J 4 bases; bases outside gene matches: 9. Looked up from germline, CDR1 is SGHNT and CDR2 is YYREEE (reference sequence). The CDR3 covers 15 residues. CDR3 sequence reads: CASSTTTSAADTQYF. Here the CDR3 DNA reads TGTGCCAGCAGCACAACCACTAGCGCTGCAGATACGCAGTATTTT.

The J gene is TRBJ1-1, the V gene TRBV21-1; the table assigns TRBD1, which was not confirmed against the DNA. TRBV21-1 constitutes a pseudogene. This CDR3 has 15 residues. The CDR3 loop is CASSKVMGPNTEAFF. CDR3 in DNA: TGTGCCAGCAGCAAAGTAATGGGCCCGAACACTGAAGCTTTCTTT.

The chain recombines TRBV6-6 with TRBJ1-6; D gene ambiguous. CDR1 is MNHNY, CDR2 SVGAGI, per germline (reference sequence). The length of the CDR3 is 12 residues. V was pared by 0 bases and J by 14 bases, with 8 bases between. DNA of the CDR3: TGTGCCAGCAGTTACTCGGAGGGAACCCTCCACTTT. Translating it yields CASSYSEGTLHF.

The rearrangement links TRBV5-5 to TRBJ2-1; a weak D match, TRBD2 (5 bases). Germline CDR1 is SGHKS and CDR2 is YYEKEE (reference sequence). V lost 7 bases and J lost 6, with 14 bases in between. The CDR3 has 13 residues. Written as DNA, the CDR3 is TGTGCCAGCGGAGTCCCGGGAACCAATGAGCAGTTCTTC. Residues: CASGVPGTNEQFF.

The chain couples TRBV28 to TRBJ2-7; TRBD1 might be the D (5 bases). Trimming took 6 bases from V and 1 from J, leaving 10 bases between them. This CDR3 spans 13 amino acids. CDR1 MDHEN and CDR2 SYDVKM come from the germline V gene. The CDR3 spells CASSRAGSYEQYF. CDR3 coding DNA: TGTGCCAGCAGCAGGGCCGGGTCCTACGAGCAGTACTTC.

This clone was seen more than once but under ten times. Within the sample, other DNA sequences also encode this same CDR3. This chain joins TRBV27 and TRBJ1-5, with D possibly matching TRBD1 (5 bases). V lost 0 bases and J lost 0, with 6 bases in between. The CDR3 sequence is 15 residues long. Germline loops: CDR1 MNHEY, CDR2 SMNVEV (reference sequence). The CDR3 bases are TGTGCCAGCAGTTTATCAGGGGCTAGCAATCAGCCCCAGCATTTT. This encodes CASSLSGASNQPQHF.

The chain recombines TRBV6-5 with TRBJ2-7; perhaps TRBD2 as D (5 bases). Deletions cut 0 bases from V and 0 bases from J, with 9 bases between. The germline V gene has CDR1 MNHEY and CDR2 SVGAGI. The CDR3 extends over 15 amino acids. The CDR3 bases are TGTGCCAGCAGTTACTCGTTGGGGAGCTCCTACGAGCAGTACTTC. It specifies CASSYSLGSSYEQYF.

The rearrangement uses TRBV29-1 and TRBJ1-1; tentatively, D is TRBD1 (6 bases). V lost 6 bases to trimming and J lost 0 bases, with 14 bases between them. The CDR3 length is 14 residues. CDR1 and CDR2 (germline): SQVTM, ANQGSEA. As DNA, the CDR3 is TGCAGCGTCCCCAGGACAGACATGAACACTGAAGCTTTCTTT. Translating gives CSVPRTDMNTEAFF.

This rearrangement joins TRBV5-4 to TRBJ1-2; TRBD1 matches at 7 bases. Germline assignment: CDR1 SGHNT and CDR2 YYREEE (reference sequence). The CDR3 spans 15 residues. Unmatched junction bases numbered 14, after V lost 4 bases and J lost 8 bases. The CDR3 here is CASSTRTGEYGGYTF. The CDR3 DNA sequence: TGTGCCAGCAGCACAAGGACAGGAGAATATGGCGGCTACACCTTC.

The V gene is TRBV4-3, the J gene TRBJ1-6; TRBD1 agrees at 11 bases. V lost 3 bases, J lost 7 bases, and 5 bases stayed unmatched. CDR1 LGHNA and CDR2 YSLEER come from the germline V gene. CDR3 size: 16 residues. The DNA for the CDR3 is TGCGCCAGCAGCCAGGACAGGGGGCTGAAGAATTCACCCCTCCACTTT. As protein: CASSQDRGLKNSPLHF.

The V call is TRBV7-2, the J call TRBJ1-6; TRBD1 is a possible D gene (5 bases). Germline CDR1 and CDR2: SGHTA and FQGNSA. CDR3 length: 16 residues. Trimming removed 3 bases from V and 5 bases from J, with 14 bases in between. The CDR3 spells CASSFDPGLDNSPLHF. The CDR3 DNA reads TGTGCCAGCAGCTTTGATCCAGGGTTGGATAATTCACCCCTCCACTTT.

This chain connects TRBV13 to TRBJ2-3; no definite D call. The germline gives CDR1 PRHDT, CDR2 FYEKMQ (reference sequence). V lost 0 bases and J 0 bases, leaving 13 bases between the germline ends. The CDR3 covers 17 residues. The DNA of the CDR3 is TGTGCCAGCAGCTTAGGCCGTAGGGCCTCTAGCACAGATACGCAGTATTTT. Translated: CASSLGRRASSTDTQYF.

This chain connects TRBV5-1 to TRBJ2-7, with 7 positions matching TRBD2. Losses at the gene ends were 7 bases for V and 2 bases for J; bases not matched to a gene: 6. Germline V gene sequence: CDR1 SGHRS, CDR2 YFSETQ. This CDR3 has 13 residues. CDR3 nucleotide sequence: TGCGCCAGCTGCGCGGGGGATCCCTACGAGCAGTACTTC. Translating gives CASCAGDPYEQYF.